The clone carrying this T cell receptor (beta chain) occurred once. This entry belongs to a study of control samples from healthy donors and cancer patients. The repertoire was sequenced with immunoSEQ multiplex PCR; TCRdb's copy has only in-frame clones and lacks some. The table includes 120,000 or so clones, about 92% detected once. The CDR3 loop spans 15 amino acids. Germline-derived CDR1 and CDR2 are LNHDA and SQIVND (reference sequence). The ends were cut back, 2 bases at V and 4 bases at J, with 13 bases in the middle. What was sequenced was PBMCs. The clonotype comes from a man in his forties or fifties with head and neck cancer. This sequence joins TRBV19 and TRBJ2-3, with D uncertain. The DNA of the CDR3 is TGTGCCAGTAGTATAAGAGGAGTAGAAGCAGATACGCAGTATTTT. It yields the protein CASSIRGVEADTQYF.